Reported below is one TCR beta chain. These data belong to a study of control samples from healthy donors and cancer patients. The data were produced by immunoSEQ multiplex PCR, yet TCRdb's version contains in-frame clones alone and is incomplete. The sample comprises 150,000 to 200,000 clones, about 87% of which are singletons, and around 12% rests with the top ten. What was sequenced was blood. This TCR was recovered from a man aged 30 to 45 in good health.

The CDR3 DNA sequence: TGTGCCAGCTCATCCATCGGGACAGGGGGTTTTACTGAAGCTTTCTTT. Protein product: CASSSIGTGGFTEAFF. The rearrangement joins TRBV18 to TRBJ1-1; 11 nucleotides line up with TRBD1. The ends lost 5 bases at V and 5 bases at J; junction bases unmatched: 10. The CDR3 runs 16 residues. Germline CDR1 is KGHSH and CDR2 is LQKENI.